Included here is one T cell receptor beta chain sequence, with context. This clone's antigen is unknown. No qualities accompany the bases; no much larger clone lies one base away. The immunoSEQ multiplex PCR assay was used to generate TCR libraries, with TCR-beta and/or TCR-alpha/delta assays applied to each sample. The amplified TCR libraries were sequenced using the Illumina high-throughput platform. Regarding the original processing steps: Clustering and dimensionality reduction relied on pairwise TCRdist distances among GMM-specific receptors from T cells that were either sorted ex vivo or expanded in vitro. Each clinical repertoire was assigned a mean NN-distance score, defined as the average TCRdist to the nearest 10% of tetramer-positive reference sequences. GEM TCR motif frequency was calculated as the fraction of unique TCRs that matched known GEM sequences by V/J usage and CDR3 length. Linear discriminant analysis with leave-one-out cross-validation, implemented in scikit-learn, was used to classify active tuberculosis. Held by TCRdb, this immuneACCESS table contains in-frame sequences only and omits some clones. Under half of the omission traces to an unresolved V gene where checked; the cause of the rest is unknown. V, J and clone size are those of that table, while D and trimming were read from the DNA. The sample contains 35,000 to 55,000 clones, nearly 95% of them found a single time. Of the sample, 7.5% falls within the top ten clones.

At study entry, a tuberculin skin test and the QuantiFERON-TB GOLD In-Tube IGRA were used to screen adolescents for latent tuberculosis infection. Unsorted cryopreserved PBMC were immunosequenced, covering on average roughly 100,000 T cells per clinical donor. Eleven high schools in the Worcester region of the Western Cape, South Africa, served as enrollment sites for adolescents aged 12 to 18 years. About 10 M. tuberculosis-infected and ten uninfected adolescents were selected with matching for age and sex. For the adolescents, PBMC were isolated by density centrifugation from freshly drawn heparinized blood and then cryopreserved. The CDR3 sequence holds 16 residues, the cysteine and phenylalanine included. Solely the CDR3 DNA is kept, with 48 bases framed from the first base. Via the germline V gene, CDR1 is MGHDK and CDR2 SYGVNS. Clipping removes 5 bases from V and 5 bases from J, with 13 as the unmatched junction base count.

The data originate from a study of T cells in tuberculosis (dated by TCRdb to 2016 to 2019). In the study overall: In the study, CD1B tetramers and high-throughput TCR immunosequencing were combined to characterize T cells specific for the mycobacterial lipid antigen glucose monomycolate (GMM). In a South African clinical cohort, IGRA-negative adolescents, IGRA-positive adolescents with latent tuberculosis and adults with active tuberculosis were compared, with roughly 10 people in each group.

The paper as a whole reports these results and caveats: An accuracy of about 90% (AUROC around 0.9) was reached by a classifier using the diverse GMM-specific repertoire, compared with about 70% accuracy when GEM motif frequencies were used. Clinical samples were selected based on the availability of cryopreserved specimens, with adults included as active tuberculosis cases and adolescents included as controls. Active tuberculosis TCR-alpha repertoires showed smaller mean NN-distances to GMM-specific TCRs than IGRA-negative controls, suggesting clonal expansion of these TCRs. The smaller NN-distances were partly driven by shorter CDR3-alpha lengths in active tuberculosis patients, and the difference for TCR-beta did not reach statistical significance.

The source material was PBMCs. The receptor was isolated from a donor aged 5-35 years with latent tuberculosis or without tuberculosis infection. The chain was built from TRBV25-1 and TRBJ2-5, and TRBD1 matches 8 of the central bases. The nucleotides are TGTGCCAGCAGTCCCCGGGACAGGTTGTTAGGGGAGACCCAGTACTTC. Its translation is CASSPRDRLLGETQYF.